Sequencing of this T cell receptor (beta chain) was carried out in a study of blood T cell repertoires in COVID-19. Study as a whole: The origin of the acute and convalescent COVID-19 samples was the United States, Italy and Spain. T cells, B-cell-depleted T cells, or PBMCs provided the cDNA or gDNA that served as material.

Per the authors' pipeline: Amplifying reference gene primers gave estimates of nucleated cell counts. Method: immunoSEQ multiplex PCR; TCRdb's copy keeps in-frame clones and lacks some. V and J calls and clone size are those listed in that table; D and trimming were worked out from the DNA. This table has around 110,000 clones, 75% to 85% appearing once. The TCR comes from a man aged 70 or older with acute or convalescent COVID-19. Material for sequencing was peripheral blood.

The CDR3 sequence: CAFTTSPTEAFF. CDR3 DNA sequence: TGTGCCTTCACGACTTCACCCACTGAAGCTTTCTTT. The J gene is TRBJ1-1, the V gene TRBV30; D gene ambiguous. The V gene's germline CDR1 is GTSNPN and CDR2 SVGIG (reference sequence). This CDR3 has 12 residues. The ends were cut back, 7 bases at V and 4 bases at J, with 13 bases in the middle. Using reference TRBV30 and TRBJ1-1 for the parts outside the CDR3, the full variable domain is SQTIHQWPATLVQPVGSPLSLECTVEGTSNPNLYWYRQAAGRGLQLLFYSVGIGQISSEVPQNLSASRPQDRQFILSSKKLLLSDSGFYLCAFTTSPTEAFFGQGTRLTVV.